This T cell receptor beta chain is drawn from a study of T cells after yellow fever vaccination. Study observations and caveats: The secondary response showed a weaker magnitude and a faster peak, day 5 versus 15. Boosting was followed by the reappearance of most primary-vaccination clones (just under 97% CD4, 70% to 90% CD8). A minor fraction of clonotypes spanned both CD4 and CD8 compartments.

J lost 0 bases, V lost 6 bases, and 5 bases had no gene match. The length of the CDR3 is 16 residues. Germline assignment: CDR1 MNHEY and CDR2 SMNVEV (reference sequence). In making TCR cDNA, 5'RACE template switching added a universal primer site and UMIs to it. TCRdb itself ran the 5' RACE reads through MiXCR, one entry per CDR3 protein. The sample lists some 600,000 distinct CDR3 sequences; around an eighth were seen once. As regards this clonotype: Antigen: not known.

This sequence was found in a man younger than 45 who received the YFV17D yellow fever vaccine. The sequencing used PBMCs, collected on the day of the yellow fever booster vaccination. The chain uses TRBV27 and TRBJ1-6, with 7 bases matching TRBD1. The DNA for the CDR3 is TGTGCCAGCAGAGACAGGGCCTTCTCCTATAATTCACCCCTCCACTTT. This codes for CASRDRAFSYNSPLHF.